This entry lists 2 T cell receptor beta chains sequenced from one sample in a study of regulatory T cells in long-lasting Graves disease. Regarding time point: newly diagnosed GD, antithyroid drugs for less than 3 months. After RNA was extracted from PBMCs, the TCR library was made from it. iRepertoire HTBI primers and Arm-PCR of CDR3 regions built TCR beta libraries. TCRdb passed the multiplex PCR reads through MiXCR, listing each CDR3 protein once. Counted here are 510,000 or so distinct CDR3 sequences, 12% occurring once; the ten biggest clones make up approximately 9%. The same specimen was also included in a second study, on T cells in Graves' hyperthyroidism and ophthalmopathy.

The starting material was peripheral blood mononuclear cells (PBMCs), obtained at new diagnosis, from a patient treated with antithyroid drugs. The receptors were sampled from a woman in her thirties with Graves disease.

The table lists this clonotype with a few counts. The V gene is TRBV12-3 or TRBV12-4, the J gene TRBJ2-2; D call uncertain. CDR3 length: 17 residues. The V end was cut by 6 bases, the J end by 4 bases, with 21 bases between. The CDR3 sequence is CASSYSRQEGATGELFF. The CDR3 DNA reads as TGTGCCAGCAGCTATTCCCGGCAGGAAGGTGCCACCGGGGAGCTGTTTTTT.

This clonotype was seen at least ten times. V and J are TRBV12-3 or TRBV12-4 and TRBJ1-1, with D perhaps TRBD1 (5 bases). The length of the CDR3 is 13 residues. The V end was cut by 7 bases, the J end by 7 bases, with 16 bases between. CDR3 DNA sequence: TGTGCCAGCACCGTTGGGACCTGGAATGAAGCTTTCTTT. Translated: CASTVGTWNEAFF.